The sequence of this T cell receptor (beta chain) was determined in a study of T cell responses to AZD1222 COVID-19 vaccine. Study-level points and caveats: Donors in the cohort were predominantly white British and more often female, and clonal diversity was possibly underestimated.

On this clone: The antigen is not known.

The germline V gene encodes CDR1 SNHLY and CDR2 FYNNEI. The ends were cut back, 6 bases at V and 4 bases at J, with 12 bases in the middle. CDR3 length: 13 amino acids. Repertoires were generated with immunoSEQ multiplex PCR, while TCRdb's copy carries only in-frame clones and drops some. Among 120,000 or so clones listed, roughly 90% were seen once. The sequenced sample was peripheral blood, obtained on day 0 of MenACWY control vaccination. The source of this sequence is an adult in good health. The chain links TRBV2 to TRBJ1-2; D not resolved. The CDR3 here is CASRGDGLYGYTF. The CDR3 bases are TGTGCCAGCAGGGGTGATGGCCTCTATGGCTACACCTTC.